The clone carrying this T cell receptor beta chain has just a few counts. Its target is unknown. Those patients with uncontrolled infection, other autoimmune disease, pregnancy or lactation were excluded. The CDR3 is 16 amino acids. Looked up from germline, CDR1 is MGHRA and CDR2 is YSYEKL. The V gene end was trimmed by 4 bases and the J gene end by 6 bases; junction bases not matched to a gene: 9. This sample is part of a study of T cells in Graves' hyperthyroidism and ophthalmopathy. Study results and caveats: Appearing also in blood were most of the thyroid clonotypes expanded above 0.001.

Amplification yielded TCR beta CDR3 regions, with RNA transcripts as the source. RT-PCR in the first round (using the HTBI primer set) targeted the TCR CDR3. TCRdb reprocessed the multiplex PCR reads with MiXCR, giving one entry per CDR3 protein. The sample yields nearly 600,000 distinct CDR3 sequences, about 14% seen once. Sample: blood. The receptor's source is a woman between 18 and 29 years old with Graves' ophthalmopathy. This rearrangement joins TRBV4-1 to TRBJ2-1; 10 nucleotides agree with TRBD2. The DNA for the CDR3 is TGCGCCAGCAGCCCCCCCCTTAGCGGGAGGCTCAATGAGCAGTTCTTC. Amino acid sequence: CASSPPLSGRLNEQFF.